Below, 27 T cell receptor beta chains from the same sample are listed, as sequenced in a study of OX40 agonist ivuxolimab in advanced cancers. The repertoire was sequenced with immunoSEQ multiplex PCR; TCRdb's copy has only in-frame clones and lacks some. The sample carries approximately 10,000 clones, approximately 66% recorded once. The material was CD4+ or CD8+ T cells sorted from blood, obtained in a trial of the OX40 agonist ivuxolimab. These receptors all stem from an adult with an advanced solid tumor such as melanoma, head and neck, liver or kidney cancer.

The J gene is TRBJ2-1, the V gene TRBV7-9; possible D gene TRBD1, 6 bases. Germline CDR1 SEHNR, CDR2 FQNEAQ (reference sequence). The CDR3 covers 16 residues. Trimming stripped 0 bases from V and 2 bases from J, with 11 bases between. CDR3 amino acids: CASSLAGHPTYNEQFF. The CDR3 coding sequence is TGTGCCAGCAGCTTAGCGGGACACCCAACCTACAATGAGCAGTTCTTC.

There are a few counts of this clone. The chain combines TRBV11-2 with TRBJ2-3, with D possibly matching TRBD2 (5 bases). Germline CDR1 SGHAT, CDR2 FQNNGV. The CDR3 covers 16 residues. V was trimmed by 3 bases and J by 2 bases, leaving 15 bases between them. The CDR3 DNA reads as TGTGCCAGCAGCTTCCCCCCGGGAACACTCACAGATACGCAGTATTTT. Protein product: CASSFPPGTLTDTQYF.

This clone turned up a few times. The chain carries TRBV27 and TRBJ1-1; perhaps TRBD1 as D (5 bases). Looked up from germline, CDR1 is MNHEY and CDR2 is SMNVEV (reference sequence). The CDR3 has 13 residues. Trimming took off 3 bases at V and 3 bases at J, with 8 bases between the two ends. This CDR3 reads CASSFGADTEAFF. The CDR3 region has the DNA TGTGCCAGCAGTTTTGGGGCAGACACTGAAGCTTTCTTT.

Sample share makes this clone medium-sized. J is TRBJ1-6 and V is TRBV11-2; 9 nucleotides match TRBD1. Germline CDR1 reads SGHAT; CDR2 reads FQNNGV. V lost 5 bases, J lost 8 bases, and 13 bases stayed unmatched. The CDR3 runs 17 residues. The chain's CDR3 is CASSASAGTGIYSPLHF. The CDR3 nucleotides are TGTGCCAGCAGCGCCAGCGCCGGGACAGGGATTTATTCACCCCTCCACTTT.

This clone was counted once. The chain combines TRBV11-2 with TRBJ2-1; 10 nucleotides line up with TRBD1. The trim removed 6 bases at V and 9 bases at J, leaving 14 bases unmatched. The CDR3 contains 16 residues. Germline V gives CDR1 SGHAT, CDR2 FQNNGV. The DNA for the CDR3 is TGTGCCAGCAGTCACGTCCCGGGACAGGGGTTGGGTGAGCAGTTCTTC. The encoded protein is CASSHVPGQGLGEQFF. The whole variable domain, filled in from reference TRBV11-2 and TRBJ2-1, reads EAGVAQSPRYKIIEKRQSVAFWCNPISGHATLYWYQQILGQGPKLLIQFQNNGVVDDSQLPKDRFSAERLKGVDSTLKIQPAKLEDSAVYLCASSHVPGQGLGEQFFGPGTRLTVL.

This rearrangement joins TRBV4-1 to TRBJ2-7; a possible D gene is TRBD2 (5 bases). CDR1 and CDR2 from the germline V gene are MGHRA and YSYEKL. CDR3 length: 14 residues. The V end was cut by 1 base, the J end by 4 bases, with 11 bases between. CDR3 in DNA: TGCGCCAGCAGCCAAGTTCGGGGTGTTTACGAGCAGTACTTC. This codes for CASSQVRGVYEQYF.

Notes on this clone: Relative to the germline gene, one junction end is altered; a read error may explain this. The V call is TRBV5-5, the J call TRBJ1-4; TRBD1 matches at 7 bases. The CDR3 runs 16 residues. The germline V gene encodes CDR1 SGHKS and CDR2 YYEKEE (reference sequence). CDR3 bases: TGCGCCAGCAGCCAAGGGGTCGACAGGGCAGATGAAAAACTGTTTTTT. This translates into CASSQGVDRADEKLFF.

V usage is TRBV4-1 and J usage is TRBJ2-7; 8 nucleotides match TRBD1. There are 12 residues in the CDR3. With 4 bases clipped from V and 5 bases from J, the junction kept 1 base outside the gene matches. Germline V CDR1 and CDR2: MGHRA, YSYEKL. CDR3 sequence reads: CASSPTGDEQYF. Written as DNA, the CDR3 is TGCGCCAGCAGCCCGACAGGGGACGAGCAGTACTTC.

This clone is medium-sized. The chain recombines TRBV2 with TRBJ2-5; 9 bases agree with TRBD1. V lost 5 bases to trimming and J lost 5 bases; unmatched junction nucleotides: 6. Germline V gene sequence: CDR1 SNHLY, CDR2 FYNNEI. The length of the CDR3 is 14 residues. The chain's CDR3 is CASSSGQGWETQYF. The CDR3 DNA follows: TGTGCCAGCAGTTCCGGACAGGGGTGGGAGACCCAGTACTTC.

V is TRBV2 and J is TRBJ2-3; 12 nucleotides line up with TRBD2. Germline trimming cut 2 bases from V and 8 bases from J; bases unmatched to any gene: 11. Per germline, CDR1 SNHLY and CDR2 FYNNEI. The CDR3 extends over 17 amino acids. CDR3 in DNA: TGTGCCAGCAGTGAATCCCCCGGACTAGCGGGGTTAGGTACGCAGTATTTT. Protein: CASSESPGLAGLGTQYF.

The rearrangement joins TRBV5-1 to TRBJ2-2; D may be TRBD2 (6 bases). The CDR3 spans 16 residues. V lost 4 bases and J 2 bases, leaving 15 bases between the germline ends. Germline lookup yields CDR1 SGHRS and CDR2 YFSETQ. The CDR3 nucleotides are TGCGCCAGCAGCCCGGAGGGGCAGGGAAACACCGGGGAGCTGTTTTTT. Translating it yields CASSPEGQGNTGELFF.

The chain has TRBV10-2 and TRBJ2-7; TRBD2 matches at 7 bases. The germline V gene encodes CDR1 WSHSY and CDR2 SAAADI. This CDR3 spans 15 amino acids. Trimming took 3 bases from V and 2 from J; bases not matched to a gene: 7. CDR3 sequence (DNA): TGCGCCAGCAGTGACTCCGGGACTAAACCCTACGAGCAGTACTTC. Residues: CASSDSGTKPYEQYF.

V and J are TRBV29-1 and TRBJ2-1, with D hard to call. Germline values: CDR1 SQVTM, CDR2 ANQGSEA. Trimming pared 8 bases from V and 0 bases from J, leaving 14 bases between. The CDR3 covers 14 residues. CDR3 sequence: CSHFSALSYNEQFF. The CDR3 nucleotides are TGCAGCCACTTCTCAGCGCTCTCCTACAATGAGCAGTTCTTC.

By sample share, this clone is medium-sized. The CDR3 reads CARGGARTGELFF. CDR3 in DNA: TGTGCCAGGGGAGGGGCGCGCACCGGGGAGCTGTTTTTT. The chain couples TRBV7-9 to TRBJ2-2; 7 nucleotides align to TRBD2. J lost 4 bases, V lost 9 bases, and 5 bases had no gene match. The CDR3 totals 13 residues. The V gene's germline CDR1 is SEHNR and CDR2 FQNEAQ (reference sequence).

This chain connects TRBV27 to TRBJ1-4; D unresolved. CDR1 and CDR2 from the germline V gene are MNHEY and SMNVEV (reference sequence). V was pared by 1 base and J by 7 bases, with 10 bases between. The CDR3 contains 14 residues. CDR3 in amino acids: CASSLYSGSEKLFF. CDR3 DNA sequence: TGTGCCAGCAGTTTATATTCCGGGAGTGAAAAACTGTTTTTT.

In its sample, this clone was seen a few times. The chain joins TRBV4-3 to TRBJ2-2, with D perhaps TRBD1 (6 bases). CDR1 LGHNA and CDR2 YSLEER come from the germline V gene. The CDR3 length is 15 residues. The germline V and J ends were trimmed by 1 base and 5 bases, with 11 bases remaining between them. CDR3 sequence: CASSQGQGITGELFF. The CDR3 region has the DNA TGCGCCAGCAGCCAAGGGCAGGGGATTACCGGGGAGCTGTTTTTT.

This clone was seen more than once but under ten times. The rearrangement links TRBV7-9 to TRBJ1-2; tentative D call: TRBD1 (5 bases). Germline CDR1 SEHNR, CDR2 FQNEAQ (reference sequence). Trimming removed 5 bases from V and 4 bases from J, with 17 bases in between. CDR3 length: 15 amino acids. The CDR3 loop is CASSQEEGALYGYTF. Here the CDR3 DNA reads TGTGCCAGCAGCCAAGAGGAAGGGGCTCTCTATGGCTACACCTTC.

This clone is medium-sized in the sample. This chain connects TRBV28 to TRBJ2-7, with D perhaps TRBD1 or TRBD2 (5 bases each). V was pared by 6 bases and J by 4 bases, with 19 bases between. The germline V gene encodes CDR1 MDHEN and CDR2 SYDVKM. The CDR3 consists of 15 residues. DNA of the CDR3: TGTGCCAGCAGGCCCCGGGACGGCGTCTTTTACGAGCAGTACTTC. As protein: CASRPRDGVFYEQYF.

A single count supports this clone. The chain employs TRBV9 and TRBJ2-2, with D uncertain. Germline loops: CDR1 SGDLS, CDR2 YYNGEE. This CDR3 comprises 12 residues. Trimming removed 1 base at V and 6 bases at J, with 4 bases between. The CDR3 nucleotides read TGTGCCAGCAGCGTAAGGGCCGGGGAGCTGTTTTTT. This translates into CASSVRAGELFF.

The rearrangement uses TRBV6-6 and TRBJ2-3; D possibly matches TRBD1 or TRBD2 (6 bases each). The germline gives CDR1 MNHNY, CDR2 SVGAGI (reference sequence). CDR3 length: 15 residues. V was clipped by 6 bases and J by 1 base, with 14 bases between them. The CDR3 here is CASSRHREGTDTQYF. The DNA of the CDR3 is TGTGCCAGCAGCCGACACAGGGAGGGCACAGATACGCAGTATTTT.

The CDR3 protein is CASSIDMGARQPQHF. CDR3 nucleotides: TGTGCCAGTAGTATAGATATGGGGGCGAGACAGCCCCAGCATTTT. The chain is built from TRBV19 and TRBJ1-5; D possibly corresponds to TRBD1 (6 bases). The length of the CDR3 is 15 residues. The germline V gene has CDR1 LNHDA and CDR2 SQIVND (reference sequence). Deletions cut 0 bases from V and 7 bases from J, with 13 bases between.

In DNA form, the CDR3 reads TGCGCTACAGGGCCGAACACTGAAGCTTTCTTT. This gives the protein CATGPNTEAFF. This chain uses TRBV10-2 with TRBJ1-1, with D perhaps TRBD1 (6 bases). The CDR3 extends over 11 amino acids. Germline V gene sequence: CDR1 WSHSY, CDR2 SAAADI.

The chain has TRBV7-9 and TRBJ2-5; D ambiguous. Matching the DNA end better, TRBJ2-7 makes the J call doubtful. CDR3 length: 12 residues. Germline-derived CDR1 and CDR2 are SEHNR and FQNEAQ (reference sequence). CDR3 bases: TGTGCCAGCAGCTTCAGCGACTACGAGCAGTACTTC. Translation gives CASSFSDYEQYF.

The V gene is TRBV28, the J gene TRBJ1-1; D is unclear. Germline V gene lookup returns CDR1 MDHEN and CDR2 SYDVKM. V lost 4 bases to trimming and J lost 1 base, with 7 bases between them. The CDR3 contains 13 residues. The CDR3 DNA is TGTGCCAGCAGTTCGGACGGGAACACTGAAGCTTTCTTT. Its protein product is CASSSDGNTEAFF.

There are a few counts of this clone. The chain combines TRBV27 with TRBJ2-1; 8 positions match TRBD2. Germline-derived CDR1 and CDR2 are MNHEY and SMNVEV (reference sequence). This CDR3 is built from 15 residues. V shed 5 bases, J shed 8 bases, and the junction held 11 bases outside the gene matches. CDR3 sequence reads: CASSPRGGGFDEQFF. Written as DNA, the CDR3 is TGTGCCAGCAGTCCCCGGGGGGGAGGGTTCGATGAGCAGTTCTTC.

This chain joins TRBV4-1 and TRBJ1-1; D not certain. Germline CDR1 and CDR2: MGHRA and YSYEKL. V lost 0 bases, J lost 7 bases, and 9 bases lay in between. The CDR3 loop spans 13 amino acids. The CDR3 region is CASSQDRTGEAFF. The CDR3 DNA reads TGCGCCAGCAGCCAAGATCGGACGGGTGAAGCTTTCTTT.

This clone was observed a few times. The rearrangement links TRBV27 to TRBJ1-1; D is possibly TRBD1 (6 bases). V was clipped by 7 bases and J by 2 bases, with 14 bases between them. Germline assignment: CDR1 MNHEY and CDR2 SMNVEV (reference sequence). The CDR3 runs 14 residues. In nucleotides, the CDR3 is TGTGCCAGCACCCCGGGGGGGGCTAACACTGAAGCTTTCTTT. This codes for CASTPGGANTEAFF.